What follows are 3 T cell receptor beta chains derived from one specimen sequenced in a study of shared clonotypes between healthy human individuals. TCRdb's copy holds only in-frame clones and misses some; the assay was immunoSEQ multiplex PCR. The sample consists of around 690,000 clones, 90% of them appearing once. The specimen sequenced was memory CD8+ T cells from PBMCs. Subset given: CD45RO+ cells pooled with CCR7-negative TemRA cells. These receptors were collected from a man aged 18-30 years in good health. Some clones in this sample may be carry-over from other donors' samples.

The V call is TRBV6-1, the J call TRBJ2-3; 7 nucleotides agree with TRBD1. CDR1 is MNHNS and CDR2 is SASEGT in the germline V gene. The ends lost 1 base at V and 0 bases at J; junction bases unmatched: 1. The CDR3 sequence is 15 residues long. CDR3: CASSEGDRSTDTQYF. The CDR3 DNA reads as TGTGCCAGCAGTGAAGGGGACAGAAGCACAGATACGCAGTATTTT.

The chain links TRBV7-8 to TRBJ1-2, with D perhaps matching TRBD1 (5 bases). This CDR3 has 13 residues. V was trimmed by 2 bases and J by 5 bases, leaving 9 bases between them. The germline V gene encodes CDR1 SGHVS and CDR2 FQNEAQ. CDR3: CASSLRGSYGYTF. CDR3 bases: TGTGCCAGCAGCTTACGGGGGTCTTATGGCTACACCTTC.

The chain carries TRBV7-9 and TRBJ2-7; D ambiguous. V lost 1 base, J lost 6 bases, and 7 bases lay in between. Germline lookup yields CDR1 SEHNR and CDR2 FQNEAQ (reference sequence). The CDR3 is made up of 12 amino acids. This CDR3 is CASSLGGVEQYF. Here the CDR3 DNA reads TGTGCCAGCAGCTTAGGAGGCGTCGAGCAGTACTTC.